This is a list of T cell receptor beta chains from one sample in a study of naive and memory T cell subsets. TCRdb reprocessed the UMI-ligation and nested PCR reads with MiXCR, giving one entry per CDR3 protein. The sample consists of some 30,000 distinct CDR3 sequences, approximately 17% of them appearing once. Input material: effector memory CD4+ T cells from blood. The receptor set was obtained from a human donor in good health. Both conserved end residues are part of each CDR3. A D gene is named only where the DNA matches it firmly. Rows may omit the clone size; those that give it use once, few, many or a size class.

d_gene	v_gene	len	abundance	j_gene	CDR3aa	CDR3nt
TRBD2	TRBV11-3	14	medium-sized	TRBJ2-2	CASRLAGNTGELFF	TGTGCCAGCCGACTAGCGGGGAACACCGGGGAGCTGTTTTTT
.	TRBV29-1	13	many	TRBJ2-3	CSVDSFRGDTQYF	TGCAGCGTTGACAGTTTCCGGGGAGATACGCAGTATTTT
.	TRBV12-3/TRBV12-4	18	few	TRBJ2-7	CASSSGARLKLDSYEQYF	TGTGCCAGCAGTTCGGGGGCAAGACTAAAATTGGATAGCTACGAGCAGTACTTC
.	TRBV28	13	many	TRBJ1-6	CASSSPYNSPLHF	TGTGCCAGCAGTTCCCCCTATAATTCACCCCTCCACTTT
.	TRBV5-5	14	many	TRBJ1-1	CASSLIESGTEAFF	TGTGCCAGCAGCTTGATCGAAAGTGGCACTGAAGCTTTCTTT
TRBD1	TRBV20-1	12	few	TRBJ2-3	CSASDRGNTQYF	TGCAGTGCTAGCGACAGGGGGAATACGCAGTATTTT
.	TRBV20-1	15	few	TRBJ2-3	CSARVPSMPADTQYF	TGCAGTGCTAGAGTGCCCAGCATGCCCGCAGATACGCAGTATTTT
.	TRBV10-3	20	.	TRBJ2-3	CAISFGRKQTTNDHTDTQYF	TGTGCCATCAGTTTTGGGAGAAAACAGACAACGAACGACCACACAGATACGCAGTATTTT
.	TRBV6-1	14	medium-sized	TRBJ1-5	CASRDYMGNQPQHF	TGTGCCAGCAGAGATTATATGGGCAATCAGCCCCAGCATTTT
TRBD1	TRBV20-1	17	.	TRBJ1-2	CSAYAGTATKNYYGYTF	TGCAGTGCTTACGCCGGGACAGCAACGAAGAATTACTATGGCTACACCTTC
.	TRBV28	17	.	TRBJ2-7	CASSSPLSRDRVPEQYF	TGTGCCAGCAGTTCCCCCTTAAGTAGAGACCGCGTTCCCGAGCAGTACTTC
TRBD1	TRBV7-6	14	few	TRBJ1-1	CASRSSVTGAEAFF	TGTGCCAGCAGATCGAGCGTGACAGGGGCTGAAGCTTTCTTT
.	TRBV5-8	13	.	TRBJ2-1	CASSFGTYNEQFF	TGTGCCAGCAGCTTTGGAACCTACAATGAGCAGTTCTTC
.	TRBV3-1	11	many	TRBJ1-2	CASSQNRPPTF	TGTGCCAGCAGCCAGAATCGTCCGCCCACCTTC
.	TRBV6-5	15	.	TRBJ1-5	CASSARQSRNQPQHF	TGTGCCAGCAGCGCCAGACAGAGTAGAAATCAGCCCCAGCATTTT
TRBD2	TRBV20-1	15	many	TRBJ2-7	CSAQGLAGVQSEQYF	TGCAGTGCTCAAGGACTAGCGGGAGTACAAAGCGAGCAGTACTTC
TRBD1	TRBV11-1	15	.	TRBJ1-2	CASSRSGTGGYGYTF	TGTGCCAGCAGCCGGTCCGGGACAGGAGGCTATGGCTACACCTTC
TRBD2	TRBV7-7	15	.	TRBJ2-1	CASSSRLAEDNEQFF	TGTGCCAGCAGCTCCCGACTAGCGGAAGACAATGAGCAGTTCTTC
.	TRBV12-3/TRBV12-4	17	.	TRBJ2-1	CASSFRRTNVAGNEQFF	TGTGCCAGCAGTTTTCGGCGTACTAATGTGGCGGGAAATGAGCAGTTCTTC
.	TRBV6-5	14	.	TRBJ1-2	CASSSKGANYGYTF	TGTGCCAGCAGTTCCAAGGGGGCTAACTATGGCTACACCTTC
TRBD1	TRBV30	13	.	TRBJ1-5	CAWSVSGGQPQHF	TGTGCCTGGAGTGTATCAGGGGGTCAGCCCCAGCATTTT
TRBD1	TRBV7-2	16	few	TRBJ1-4	CASSFRRQGAREKLFF	TGTGCCAGCAGCTTTCGAAGGCAGGGGGCCAGGGAAAAACTGTTTTTT
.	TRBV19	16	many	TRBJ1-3	CASSTTGRYSGNTIYF	TGTGCCAGTAGTACGACAGGAAGATACTCTGGAAACACCATATATTTT
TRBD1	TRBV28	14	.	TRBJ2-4	CASRTGTGVNIQYF	TGTGCCAGCAGGACAGGGACAGGCGTTAACATTCAGTACTTC
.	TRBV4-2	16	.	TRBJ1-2	CASSQDWAGKNYGYTF	TGTGCCAGCAGCCAAGATTGGGCAGGGAAGAACTATGGCTACACCTTC
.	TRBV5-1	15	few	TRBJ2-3	CASDEAGSTTDTQYF	TGCGCCAGCGACGAGGCGGGGTCAACCACAGATACGCAGTATTTT
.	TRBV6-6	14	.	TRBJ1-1	CASSPGRTDTEAFF	TGTGCCAGCAGCCCGGGACGGACGGACACTGAAGCTTTCTTT
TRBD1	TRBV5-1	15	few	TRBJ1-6	CASSLGQERNSPLHF	TGCGCCAGCAGCCTGGGACAGGAGCGGAATTCACCCCTCCACTTT
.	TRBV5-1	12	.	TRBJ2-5	CASRRGEETQYF	TGCGCCAGCAGGAGGGGGGAAGAGACCCAGTACTTC
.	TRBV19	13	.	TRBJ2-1	CASSIGAGNEQFF	TGTGCCAGTAGTATAGGGGCGGGAAATGAGCAGTTCTTC
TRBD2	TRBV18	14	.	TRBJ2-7	CASSPGTSGYEQYF	TGTGCCAGCTCACCCGGGACTAGCGGGTACGAGCAGTACTTC
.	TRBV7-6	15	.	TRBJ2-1	CASSLVPGQGNEQFF	TGTGCCAGCAGCTTAGTTCCTGGCCAGGGGAATGAGCAGTTCTTC
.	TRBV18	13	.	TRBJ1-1	CASSQVGYTEAFF	TGTGCCAGCTCACAAGTGGGGTACACTGAAGCTTTCTTT
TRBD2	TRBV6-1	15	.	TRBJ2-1	CASSIGGSGDNEQFF	TGTGCCAGCTCGATCGGCGGGAGTGGCGACAATGAGCAGTTCTTC
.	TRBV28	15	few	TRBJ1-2	CASSLYRTTNYGYTF	TGTGCCAGCAGTCTCTACAGGACTACTAACTATGGCTACACCTTC
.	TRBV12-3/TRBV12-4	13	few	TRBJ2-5	CASREGVWETQYF	TGTGCCAGCAGAGAAGGGGTGTGGGAGACCCAGTACTTC
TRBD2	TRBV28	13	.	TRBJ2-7	CASSHREGYEQYF	TGTGCCAGTAGCCACCGGGAGGGCTACGAGCAGTACTTC
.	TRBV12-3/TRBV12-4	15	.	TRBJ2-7	CASSLGPGLSYEQYF	TGTGCCAGCAGTTTAGGACCAGGGTTATCCTACGAGCAGTACTTC
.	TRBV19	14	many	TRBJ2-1	CASSGLRGYNEQFF	TGTGCCAGTTCCGGACTCCGTGGGTACAATGAGCAGTTCTTC
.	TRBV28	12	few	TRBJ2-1	CASSFLGREQFF	TGTGCCAGCAGTTTCTTGGGGAGGGAGCAGTTCTTC
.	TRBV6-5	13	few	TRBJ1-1	CASRMDGKRSAFF	TGTGCCAGCAGGATGGACGGTAAAAGGAGTGCTTTCTTT
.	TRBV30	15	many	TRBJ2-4	CAWNGGWVAKNIQYF	TGTGCCTGGAATGGTGGATGGGTAGCCAAAAACATTCAGTACTTC
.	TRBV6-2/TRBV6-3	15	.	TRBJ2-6	CASSTGFAGANVLTF	TGTGCCAGCAGTACAGGGTTCGCTGGGGCCAACGTCCTGACTTTC
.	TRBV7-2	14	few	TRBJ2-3	CASSLDLGADTQYF	TGTGCCAGCAGCTTAGATTTAGGCGCAGATACGCAGTATTTT
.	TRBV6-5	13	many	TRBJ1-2	CASSYEARGGYTF	TGTGCCAGCAGTTACGAAGCCCGGGGCGGCTACACCTTC
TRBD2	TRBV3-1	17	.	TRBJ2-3	CASSRTSGRVSTDTQYF	TGTGCCAGCAGCCGTACTAGCGGGAGGGTTAGCACAGATACGCAGTATTTT
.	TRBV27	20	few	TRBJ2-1	CASSLRFRTGVLAGNNEQFF	TGTGCCAGCAGTTTACGTTTCCGGACAGGGGTACTAGCGGGAAACAATGAGCAGTTCTTC
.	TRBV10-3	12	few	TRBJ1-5	CAISGGGQPQHF	TGTGCCATCAGTGGCGGCGGGCAGCCCCAGCATTTT